A single sample gave rise to the 21 T cell receptor beta chains below, sequenced in a study of beta chain features in type 1 diabetes. TCRB transcripts that were expressed got sequenced, as all of the isolated RNA had been reverse transcribed. Generated by immunoSEQ multiplex PCR, the TCRdb table keeps only in-frame clones and is missing some. Counted here are under 900,000 clones, roughly 16% occurring once; the ten biggest clones make up around 0.02%. Sample: naive CD4+ T cells from blood. Receptors originate from a woman aged 18-30 years in good health.

The sample holds a few counts of this clone. The chain combines TRBV5-1 with TRBJ1-1; D unresolved. Trimming took 3 bases from V and 1 from J, leaving 10 bases between them. Germline CDR1 and CDR2: SGHRS and YFSETQ. The CDR3 has 14 residues. The CDR3 region has the DNA TGCGCCAGCAGCTCTGCTACATGGAACACTGAAGCTTTCTTT. Translated: CASSSATWNTEAFF.

This clone was counted once. The CDR3 nucleotides read TGTGCCAGCAGTCCACCCCGGACGGGGGGGCGATCGTCCACCGGGGAGCTGTTTTTT. Its protein product is CASSPPRTGGRSSTGELFF. The chain couples TRBV28 to TRBJ2-2; TRBD2 aligns across 8 bases. CDR1 and CDR2 (germline): MDHEN, SYDVKM. V shed 5 bases and J 4 bases; nucleotides not matched to a gene: 18. This CDR3 has 19 residues.

The J gene is TRBJ1-1, the V gene TRBV15; TRBD1 aligns across 8 bases. V shed 9 bases and J 5 bases; nucleotides not matched to a gene: 17. Per the germline V gene, CDR1 is LNHNV and CDR2 is YYDKDF (reference sequence). The CDR3 is made up of 16 amino acids. The CDR3, as DNA: TGTGCCACGCGTCAAACTGGACAGGGAGTTTTGACTGAAGCTTTCTTT. Its protein product is CATRQTGQGVLTEAFF.

The chain carries TRBV29-1 and TRBJ1-2; no clear D. CDR1 and CDR2 (germline): SQVTM, ANQGSEA. This CDR3 is 14 amino acids long. V was cut by 4 bases and J by 4 bases, with 16 bases left in between. The CDR3 DNA reads as TGCAGCGTTGCACTAGGGATAGTTGGCTATGGCTACACCTTC. It codes for CSVALGIVGYGYTF.

The V and J genes are TRBV7-2 and TRBJ2-7; 9 bases map to TRBD2. Germline CDR1 and CDR2: SGHTA and FQGNSA. The CDR3 has 16 amino acids. The junction had 6 bases not matched to a gene; V was cut back by 3 bases and J by 0 bases. CDR3 loop: CASSLLAGGPSYEQYF. CDR3 coding DNA: TGTGCCAGCAGCTTGCTTGCGGGAGGGCCCTCCTACGAGCAGTACTTC.

Regarding this clone: This CDR3 is also generated by other DNA sequences in the sample. The J gene is TRBJ2-7, the V gene TRBV28; TRBD2 might be the D (6 bases). The germline V and J ends were trimmed by 1 base and 5 bases, with 6 bases remaining between them. The CDR3 length is 12 residues. CDR1 and CDR2 (germline): MDHEN, SYDVKM. CDR3: CASSLSGDEQYF. For the CDR3, the DNA is TGTGCCAGCAGTTTATCGGGGGACGAGCAGTACTTC.

J is TRBJ2-1 and V is TRBV9; 9 nucleotides agree with TRBD1. Germline CDR1 is SGDLS and CDR2 is YYNGEE. CDR3 length: 15 amino acids. V lost 4 bases to trimming and J lost 7 bases; unmatched junction nucleotides: 9. CDR3 loop: CASSTRTGESNEQFF. CDR3 bases: TGTGCCAGCAGCACAAGGACAGGGGAGTCGAATGAGCAGTTCTTC.

This clone has just a few counts. The V and J genes are TRBV4-3 and TRBJ2-3, with D perhaps matching TRBD2 (5 bases). The CDR3 sequence is 15 residues long. Trimming left V 4 bases short and J 0 bases short, with 11 bases between. Germline V gives CDR1 LGHNA, CDR2 YSLEER. CDR3 protein: CASSPQAGSTDTQYF. The DNA of the CDR3 is TGCGCCAGCAGCCCCCAGGCGGGTAGCACAGATACGCAGTATTTT.

This clone was seen more than once but under ten times. V usage is TRBV10-3 and J usage is TRBJ2-7, with a tentative D call TRBD1 (5 bases). V lost 8 bases to trimming and J lost 3 bases, with 14 bases between them. Germline V gene lookup returns CDR1 ENHRY and CDR2 SYGVKD. CDR3 length equals 13 residues. The CDR3 is CAIGAGLNYEQYF. CDR3 in DNA: TGTGCCATCGGGGCAGGGTTGAACTACGAGCAGTACTTC.

J is TRBJ1-1 and V is TRBV5-6; unclear D gene. Germline assignment: CDR1 SGHDT and CDR2 YYEEEE. V gave up 4 bases and J gave up 0 bases, with 13 bases separating them. The length of the CDR3 is 15 residues. The CDR3 DNA follows: TGTGCCAGCAGCCAAAATACAGTAATGAACACTGAAGCTTTCTTT. The encoded protein is CASSQNTVMNTEAFF.

The chain couples TRBV5-6 to TRBJ2-5, with a possible D match to TRBD1 (6 bases). V was pared by 4 bases and J by 5 bases, with 12 bases between. CDR1 is SGHDT and CDR2 is YYEEEE in the germline V gene. This CDR3 has 13 amino acids. The CDR3 region is CASSPGTLETQYF. DNA of the CDR3: TGTGCCAGCAGCCCAGGGACACTGGAGACCCAGTACTTC.

V gene TRBV29-1 combines with J gene TRBJ2-7; TRBD1 matches 8 bases. Germline assignment: CDR1 SQVTM and CDR2 ANQGSEA. The CDR3 loop spans 11 amino acids. The J segment lost 6 bases and the V segment lost 4 bases, leaving 2 bases of the junction unmatched. The CDR3 region is CSVGTGFEQYF. For the CDR3, the DNA is TGCAGCGTTGGGACAGGGTTCGAGCAGTACTTC.

The chain uses TRBV18 and TRBJ2-7, with D unclear. Trimming left V 3 bases short and J 0 bases short, with 9 bases between. CDR1 is KGHSH and CDR2 is LQKENI in the germline V gene. This CDR3 has 14 amino acids. This chain's CDR3 is CASSPAGNSYEQYF. In DNA, the CDR3 is TGTGCCAGCTCACCCGCTGGGAACTCCTACGAGCAGTACTTC. Full variable domain (outside the CDR3, taken from reference TRBV18 and TRBJ2-7): NAGVMQNPRHLVRRRGQEARLRCSPMKGHSHVYWYRQLPEEGLKFMVYLQKENIIDESGMPKERFSAEFPKEGPSILRIQQVVRGDSAAYFCASSPAGNSYEQYFGPGTRLTVT.

The chain carries TRBV7-2 and TRBJ1-3; 7 bases match TRBD1. The V gene's germline CDR1 is SGHTA and CDR2 FQGNSA. V lost 1 base to trimming and J lost 5 bases; unmatched junction nucleotides: 8. CDR3 size: 16 residues. CDR3 amino acids: CASSLEGQRIRNTIYF. The DNA of the CDR3 is TGTGCCAGCAGCTTAGAGGGACAGCGGATCCGAAACACCATATATTTT.

Only a few counts were recorded for this clone. The rearrangement links TRBV5-1 to TRBJ2-1; 10 bases agree with TRBD2. Germline loops: CDR1 SGHRS, CDR2 YFSETQ. The CDR3 extends over 19 amino acids. J gave up 10 bases and V 4 bases, and 23 bases lay outside the gene matches. CDR3 DNA sequence: TGCGCCAGCAGCCGAACCGGGACTAGCGTAGGTGGTTGGTTAGGGGAGCAGTTCTTC. It is translated as CASSRTGTSVGGWLGEQFF.

V is TRBV4-3 and J is TRBJ2-5; possible D gene TRBD1, 6 bases. The CDR3 is 14 amino acids. Germline V gives CDR1 LGHNA, CDR2 YSLEER. V was pared by 4 bases and J by 1 base, with 10 bases between. CDR3 nucleotide sequence: TGCGCCAGCAGCCCGGGACACGGCCAAGAGACCCAGTACTTC. This translates into CASSPGHGQETQYF.

V is TRBV28 and J is TRBJ2-3, with D possibly being TRBD1 (6 bases). Trimming left V 8 bases short and J 2 bases short, with 11 bases between. This CDR3 comprises 13 residues. Germline values: CDR1 MDHEN, CDR2 SYDVKM. CDR3 sequence (DNA): TGTGCCAGCCGGGACAAAAACACAGATACGCAGTATTTT. Protein product: CASRDKNTDTQYF.

The V gene is TRBV5-4, the J gene TRBJ1-3; D is unclear. Trimming left V 1 base short and J 0 bases short, with 11 bases between. The CDR3 contains 16 residues. Looked up from germline, CDR1 is SGHNT and CDR2 is YYREEE (reference sequence). Here the CDR3 reads CASSLRRVNSGNTIYF. The CDR3 DNA reads TGTGCCAGCAGCTTGAGGAGGGTAAACTCTGGAAACACCATATATTTT.

The V gene is TRBV28, the J gene TRBJ2-1; 8 nucleotides agree with TRBD1. Germline V gives CDR1 MDHEN, CDR2 SYDVKM. The CDR3 has 16 residues. V was pared by 4 bases and J by 8 bases, with 13 bases of the junction left unmatched. The CDR3, as DNA: TGTGCCAGCAGTTCCCCGGACAGGGCCTCGGGGGATGAGCAGTTCTTC. It is translated as CASSSPDRASGDEQFF.

This clone has just a few counts. This chain links TRBV27 with TRBJ2-7; TRBD1 aligns across 7 bases. The V segment lost 6 bases and the J segment 3 bases; nucleotides outside the gene matches: 5. Germline CDR1 is MNHEY and CDR2 is SMNVEV (reference sequence). The CDR3 has 13 residues. This CDR3 is CASRRTGLYEQYF. The CDR3 DNA reads TGTGCCAGCAGGCGGACAGGACTCTACGAGCAGTACTTC.

The chain recombines TRBV7-9 with TRBJ2-3, with no clear D. The ends were cut back, 0 bases at V and 2 bases at J, with 9 bases in the middle. Germline V gene lookup returns CDR1 SEHNR and CDR2 FQNEAQ (reference sequence). CDR3 size: 15 residues. CDR3 in amino acids: CASSLAPPDTDTQYF. As DNA, the CDR3 is TGTGCCAGCAGCTTAGCCCCCCCGGACACAGATACGCAGTATTTT.